Included here is one TCR beta chain sequence, with context. Its antigen is undetermined. Caucasian adults residing in Nashville, Tennessee made up all the donors. Sorted-subset replicate PCR reactions contained 200 to 250 ng DNA, corresponding to tens of thousands of T cell genomes. Assay used: immunoSEQ multiplex PCR; TCRdb lists only in-frame clones, some missing. Counted here are some 2,500,000 clones, 80% to 95% occurring once; the ten biggest clones make up 0.36%. The V end was cut by 4 bases, the J end by 6 bases, with 15 bases between. This CDR3 region has 14 residues. CDR1 and CDR2 (germline): LNHDA, SQIVND (reference sequence). This entry belongs to a study of shared clonotypes between healthy human individuals. The study, taken as a whole, reports: Rarefaction indicated that sorted-subset sequencing remained incomplete although depth was large.

Specimen: naive CD4+ T cells from PBMCs. The sample's subset: CD45RA+ positively selected. The sequence came from a man in his late teens or twenties in good health. Some clones in this sample may be carry-over from other donors' samples. The V call is TRBV19, the J call TRBJ1-1, with unresolved D. CDR3 DNA: TGTGCCAGTAGTAGCCTTTCCGTAAGGGCTGAAGCTTTCTTT. It translates to CASSSLSVRAEAFF.